The 7 T cell receptor beta chains below come from one sample, sequenced in a study of blood T cell repertoires in COVID-19. Using immunoSEQ multiplex PCR, the repertoire was profiled, and TCRdb retains in-frame clones only, with some absent. The data contain 280,000 or so clones, around 90% of them singletons. The sample consisted of peripheral blood. The receptors come from a man aged 18 to 30 with active or convalescent COVID-19.

The J gene is TRBJ1-4, the V gene TRBV7-2; perhaps TRBD1 as D (6 bases). Germline V gene data show CDR1 as SGHTA and CDR2 as FQGNSA. This CDR3 has 14 amino acids. V was shortened by 4 bases and J by 7 bases, with 13 bases between the two germline ends. The CDR3 region is CASSSGGAGEKLFF. CDR3 in DNA: TGTGCCAGCAGCTCTGGGGGCGCAGGTGAAAAACTGTTTTTT.

The chain employs TRBV29-1 and TRBJ1-2; no clear D gene. V lost 6 bases and J 4 bases, leaving 15 bases between the germline ends. The CDR3 extends over 13 amino acids. Germline-derived CDR1 and CDR2 are SQVTM and ANQGSEA. For the CDR3, the DNA is TGCAGCGTGCCGGGATCTTTTGCCTATGGCTACACCTTC. The encoded protein is CSVPGSFAYGYTF.

The V and J genes are TRBV7-2 and TRBJ1-6; TRBD1 matches at 7 bases. Germline V gene data show CDR1 as SGHTA and CDR2 as FQGNSA. CDR3 length equals 14 residues. V was pared by 3 bases and J by 6 bases, with 2 bases of the junction left unmatched. The CDR3 spells CASSLGQFNSPLHF. The DNA for the CDR3 is TGTGCCAGCAGCTTGGGACAGTTTAATTCACCCCTCCACTTT.

This sequence joins TRBV24-1 and TRBJ1-2, with a possible D match to TRBD1 (5 bases). V lost 7 bases and J lost 0, with 8 bases in between. The CDR3 contains 13 residues. Germline V gene data show CDR1 as KGHDR and CDR2 as SFDVKD. The CDR3 region is CATSPGSNYGYTF. CDR3 nucleotides: TGTGCCACCAGCCCAGGGTCTAACTATGGCTACACCTTC.

The V call is TRBV6-5, the J call TRBJ1-1; the match to TRBD1 covers 10 bases. There are 15 residues in the CDR3. V lost 5 bases and J lost 4; bases outside the gene matches: 7. Germline V CDR1 and CDR2: MNHEY, SVGAGI. CDR3 protein: CASSKARTGGTEAFF. The CDR3 DNA sequence: TGTGCCAGCAGTAAGGCAAGGACAGGGGGCACTGAAGCTTTCTTT.

The chain combines TRBV5-6 with TRBJ1-6; TRBD1 agrees at 8 bases. This CDR3 has 17 amino acids. J was trimmed by 0 bases and V by 3 bases; bases with no gene match: 5. CDR1 and CDR2 from the germline V gene are SGHDT and YYEEEE. In DNA form, the CDR3 reads TGTGCCAGCAGCTGGTGGACAGGGAGCTCCTATAATTCACCCCTCCACTTT. It encodes CASSWWTGSSYNSPLHF.

This clone was counted only a few times. CDR3 loop: CASSRPDTTGVYGYTF. The CDR3 nucleotides are TGTGCCAGCAGCCGGCCGGATACGACAGGGGTTTATGGCTACACCTTC. J is TRBJ1-2 and V is TRBV5-6; 8 bases match TRBD1. Germline values: CDR1 SGHDT, CDR2 YYEEEE. The CDR3 consists of 16 residues. V lost 4 bases to trimming and J lost 5 bases; unmatched junction nucleotides: 13.